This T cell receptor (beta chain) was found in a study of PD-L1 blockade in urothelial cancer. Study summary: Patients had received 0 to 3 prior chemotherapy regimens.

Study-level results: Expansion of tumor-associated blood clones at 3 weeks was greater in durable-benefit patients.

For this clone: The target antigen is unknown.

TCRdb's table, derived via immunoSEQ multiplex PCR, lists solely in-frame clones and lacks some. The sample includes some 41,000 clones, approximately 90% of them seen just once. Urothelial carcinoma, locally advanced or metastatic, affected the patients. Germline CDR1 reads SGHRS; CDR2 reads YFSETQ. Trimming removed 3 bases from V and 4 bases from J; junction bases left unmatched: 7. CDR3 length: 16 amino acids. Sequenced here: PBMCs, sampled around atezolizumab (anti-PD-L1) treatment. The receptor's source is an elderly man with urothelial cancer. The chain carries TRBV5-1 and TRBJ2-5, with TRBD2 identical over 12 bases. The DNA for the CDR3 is TGCGCCAGCAGCTCTAGCGGGAGGGCCATGGGAGAGACCCAGTACTTC. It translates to CASSSSGRAMGETQYF.